This entry concerns a single TCR beta chain. As yet, its antigen is unknown. This record comes from a study of cytomegalovirus exposure and HLA in healthy donors. Study-wide results and caveats: The listing of roughly 160 TCR beta chains classed them as cytomegalovirus-associated.

The study ran its PCR with 60 Vbeta and 13 Jbeta primers. Generated by immunoSEQ multiplex PCR, the TCRdb table keeps only in-frame clones and is missing some. The sample holds approximately 82,000 clones; approximately 74% are singletons and the top ten take around 6.5%. The length of the CDR3 is 14 residues. Between the trimmed V and J ends, which lost 0 bases and 9 bases, there was a span of 16 bases. Germline V gives CDR1 SGHRS, CDR2 YFSETQ. The sequencing input was PBMCs. The receptor was derived from a woman aged 50 to 60 in good health and CMV-seropositive. V is TRBV5-1 and J is TRBJ2-7, with D unresolved. The CDR3 region has the DNA TGCGCCAGCAGCTTGGCCACGGCACCGAGGAGGCAGTACTTC. The encoded protein is CASSLATAPRRQYF. The entire variable domain, with the rest obtained from reference TRBV5-1 and TRBJ2-7, is as follows: KAGVTQTPRYLIKTRGQQVTLSCSPISGHRSVSWYQQTPGQGLQFLFEYFSETQRNKGNFPGRFSGRQFSNSRSEMNVSTLELGDSALYLCASSLATAPRRQYFGPGTRLTVT.